One and the same sample provided the 32 T cell receptor beta chains below, sequenced in a study of T cells expressing NK-cell markers. TCRdb reanalyzed the 5' RACE reads, giving one entry per CDR3 protein sequence and no DNA. In all, the sample yields some 600,000 distinct CDR3 sequences. Input material: blood T cells: a sorted CD56 or NKG2C T cell subset, CD4+ or CD8+ T cells, or bulk PBMC T cells (not recorded which). The origin of the receptors is a man aged 18 to 29 in good health.

The chain's CDR3 is CASSPLIGSNEQFF. This chain joins TRBV12-3 or TRBV12-4 and TRBJ2-1; there is no DNA to check the TCRdb D call of TRBD2. This CDR3 is built from 14 residues.

The chain joins TRBV24-1 to TRBJ2-3; the TCRdb D gene call, TRBD1, has no DNA to confirm it. CDR1 and CDR2 (germline): KGHDR, SFDVKD. This CDR3 is 17 amino acids long. CDR3: CATSDFPRRDNTDTQYF.

The rearrangement uses TRBV5-1 and TRBJ2-3. The length of the CDR3 is 15 residues. Germline V gene lookup returns CDR1 SGHRS and CDR2 YFSETQ. CDR3 loop: CASSENAASTDTQYF.

CDR3 region: CASSHTVGNTDTQYF. The chain has TRBV3-1 and TRBJ2-3; TCRdb lists TRBD1, though no DNA is available to test this call. The CDR3 loop spans 15 amino acids. Germline values: CDR1 LGHDT, CDR2 YNNKEL (reference sequence).

The rearrangement joins TRBV6-2 or TRBV6-3 to TRBJ1-5; TCRdb indicates TRBD1, and absent DNA this call remains unverified. The germline CDR1 and CDR2 sequences are MNHEY and SVGEGT. This CDR3 contains 19 residues. The CDR3 here is CASSYSPRWDRGSNEPQHF.

The CDR3: CASSKDGLAGGNNEQFF. This rearrangement joins TRBV21-1 to TRBJ2-1; TCRdb indicates TRBD2, and absent DNA this call remains unverified. TRBV21-1 is a documented pseudogene. The CDR3 runs to 17 residues.

V gene TRBV11-2 combines with J gene TRBJ2-1; with no DNA, the TCRdb D assignment of TRBD2 cannot be verified. CDR1 SGHAT and CDR2 FQNNGV come from the germline V gene. The CDR3 sequence is 15 residues long. CDR3: CASIQGAGVRDEQFF. Full variable domain (rest looked up from reference TRBV11-2 and TRBJ2-1): EAGVAQSPRYKIIEKRQSVAFWCNPISGHATLYWYQQILGQGPKLLIQFQNNGVVDDSQLPKDRFSAERLKGVDSTLKIQPAKLEDSAVYLCASIQGAGVRDEQFFGPGTRLTVL.

The V gene is TRBV7-9, the J gene TRBJ2-7; the D gene TCRdb calls, TRBD1, cannot be checked with no DNA. Looked up from germline, CDR1 is SEHNR and CDR2 is FQNEAQ (reference sequence). CDR3 length equals 15 residues. CDR3 sequence: CASSWAGTGNYEQYF.

The chain's CDR3 is CASSQDIVGLQETQYF. V and J are TRBV4-3 and TRBJ2-5. Germline V lookup: CDR1 LGHNA, CDR2 YSLEER. The CDR3 sequence is 16 residues long.

The chain joins TRBV7-2 to TRBJ2-5; TCRdb gives TRBD1 as the D gene, but with no DNA this cannot be confirmed. The V gene's germline CDR1 is SGHTA and CDR2 FQGNSA. The CDR3 totals 16 residues. Here the CDR3 reads CASSLVGGSPQETQYF.

The genes are TRBV28 and TRBJ2-1; the TCRdb call, TRBD1, lacks DNA for checking. Germline V lookup: CDR1 MDHEN, CDR2 SYDVKM. CDR3 length: 17 amino acids. The CDR3 region is CASSLFWTPQAHNEQFF.

This chain links TRBV27 with TRBJ2-4; TCRdb lists TRBD2, though no DNA is available to test this call. Looked up from germline, CDR1 is MNHEY and CDR2 is SMNVEV (reference sequence). The CDR3 has 14 residues. The CDR3 here is CASRSGRASDIQYF.

The CDR3 loop reads CASSAFTSGVGPLHF. This chain links TRBV9 with TRBJ1-6. Germline CDR1 and CDR2: SGDLS and YYNGEE. The CDR3 runs 15 residues.

The rearrangement joins TRBV12-3 or TRBV12-4 to TRBJ2-7; TCRdb indicates TRBD1, and absent DNA this call remains unverified. This CDR3 region has 16 residues. The CDR3 protein is CASSSPDRDRSYEQYF.

The chain joins TRBV12-3 or TRBV12-4 to TRBJ2-1; TCRdb's D call of TRBD2 is untestable without DNA. The CDR3 loop spans 16 amino acids. The chain's CDR3 is CASRPSGRVVAGEQFF.

This chain joins TRBV20-1 and TRBJ2-2. CDR1 is DFQATT and CDR2 is SNEGSKA in the germline V gene (reference sequence). The CDR3 covers 12 residues. CDR3: CSARPHTGELFF.

The CDR3 loop is CASSATGRVNEKLFF. The rearrangement links TRBV5-5 to TRBJ1-4; no DNA is available, so the TRBD1 call from TCRdb remains unchecked. The CDR3 is 15 residues long. CDR1 and CDR2 from the germline V gene are SGHKS and YYEKEE (reference sequence).

The gene calls are TRBV12-3 or TRBV12-4 and TRBJ1-2. CDR3 size: 15 residues. CDR3: CASSLALGRVIGYTF.

The chain employs TRBV12-3 or TRBV12-4 and TRBJ1-2; TCRdb's D call, TRBD1, is unchecked because there is no DNA. The CDR3 covers 13 residues. CDR3 sequence reads: CASSPLGAYGYTF.

The chain recombines TRBV15 with TRBJ2-4. The CDR3 contains 12 residues. Germline V lookup: CDR1 LNHNV, CDR2 YYDKDF (reference sequence). The CDR3 sequence: CATSRDLDRQYF.

This chain connects TRBV12-3 or TRBV12-4 to TRBJ2-6; TCRdb outputs TRBD1, but without DNA this stays unchecked. The CDR3 covers 18 residues. The CDR3 sequence: CASSPSGSPFTGANVLTF.

The CDR3 sequence: CASSLGGLPYEQYF. The chain couples TRBV6-2 or TRBV6-3 to TRBJ2-7; TCRdb's D gene call, TRBD1, goes unchecked for lack of DNA. This CDR3 is built from 14 residues. Germline values: CDR1 MNHEY, CDR2 SVGEGT.

The CDR3 loop reads CASRLAGTSGPITRNEQFF. The gene calls are TRBV12-3 or TRBV12-4 and TRBJ2-1; TCRdb gives TRBD2 as the D gene, but with no DNA this cannot be confirmed. The CDR3 covers 19 residues.

The V and J genes are TRBV6-5 and TRBJ2-6; TCRdb lists TRBD1, though no DNA is available to test this call. The CDR3 spans 19 residues. Looked up from germline, CDR1 is MNHEY and CDR2 is SVGAGI. The CDR3 is CASSYRGSSPLPGANVLTF.

The rearrangement links TRBV9 to TRBJ2-5. Per germline, CDR1 SGDLS and CDR2 YYNGEE. The CDR3 spans 14 residues. CDR3 in amino acids: CASSVGNRGETQYF.

The rearrangement links TRBV24-1 to TRBJ2-7; no DNA is available, so the TRBD1 call from TCRdb remains unchecked. The germline gives CDR1 KGHDR, CDR2 SFDVKD. The CDR3 is 16 residues long. This CDR3 is CATSDPGQGGVYEQYF.

The chain couples TRBV7-9 to TRBJ2-1. CDR1 is SEHNR, CDR2 FQNEAQ, per germline (reference sequence). This CDR3 spans 16 amino acids. CDR3 residues: CASSLVDRIRFNEQFF. The variable domain in full, completed from reference TRBV7-9 and TRBJ2-1, reads DTGVSQNPRHKITKRGQNVTFRCDPISEHNRLYWYRQTLGQGPEFLTYFQNEAQLEKSRLLSDRFSAERPKGSFSTLEIQRTEQGDSAMYLCASSLVDRIRFNEQFFGPGTRLTVL.

The V call is TRBV20-1, the J call TRBJ2-1; TCRdb proposes TRBD2, but this gene call is untestable without DNA. This CDR3 contains 16 residues. Germline V gene data show CDR1 as DFQATT and CDR2 as SNEGSKA (reference sequence). This CDR3 reads CSARDWAGRENNEQFF.

The chain links TRBV20-1 to TRBJ2-3; TCRdb's assignment of TRBD2 cannot be checked, as there is no DNA. Per the germline V gene, CDR1 is DFQATT and CDR2 is SNEGSKA (reference sequence). This CDR3 region has 15 residues. CDR3 in amino acids: CSATSGNKGSDTQYF.

The rearrangement uses TRBV18 and TRBJ2-3; the D call of TRBD1 rests on TCRdb alone, since no DNA is present to check it. This CDR3 has 14 amino acids. CDR1 and CDR2 from the germline V gene are KGHSH and LQKENI. The CDR3 sequence is CASSLGQASDTQYF. Using reference TRBV18 and TRBJ2-3 for the parts outside the CDR3, the full variable domain is NAGVMQNPRHLVRRRGQEARLRCSPMKGHSHVYWYRQLPEEGLKFMVYLQKENIIDESGMPKERFSAEFPKEGPSILRIQQVVRGDSAAYFCASSLGQASDTQYFGPGTRLTVL.

The gene calls are TRBV29-1 and TRBJ2-2; there is no DNA to check the TCRdb D call of TRBD1. Germline V gene sequence: CDR1 SQVTM, CDR2 ANQGSEA. This CDR3 is 13 amino acids long. The CDR3 loop reads CSVASPGPGELFF.

The chain joins TRBV13 to TRBJ2-1; TCRdb reports TRBD2, a call that lacks DNA to check it against. The CDR3 runs to 15 residues. Per germline, CDR1 PRHDT and CDR2 FYEKMQ (reference sequence). This chain's CDR3 is CASSHTSGAYNEQFF.